Sequencing of this T cell receptor beta chain was carried out in a study of T cells in Graves' hyperthyroidism and ophthalmopathy. The study's findings and limits: Appearing also in blood were most of the thyroid clonotypes expanded above 0.001. Model predictions of ophthalmopathy came a median approximately 6.2 months before onset.

TCR beta CDR3 regions were amplified from RNA transcripts. In the first-round RT-PCR of the TCR CDR3, the HTBI primer set was used. TCRdb itself ran the multiplex PCR reads through MiXCR, one entry per CDR3 protein. The data contain about 510,000 distinct CDR3 sequences, about 45% of them singletons. The germline CDR1 and CDR2 sequences are WNHNN and SYGVQD (reference sequence). Losses at the gene ends were 0 bases for V and 4 bases for J; bases not matched to a gene: 4. The CDR3 contains 16 residues. About this clonotype: Its specificity is unknown.

Used for diagnoses were clinical symptoms, serum thyroxine and TRAb, thyroid ultrasound and orbital computed tomography. Sequences were obtained from peripheral blood or thyroid tissue (not recorded which). This receptor was taken from an adult woman with Graves' disease, either hyperthyroidism or ophthalmopathy (not recorded which). The V gene is TRBV10-1, the J gene TRBJ1-5; 9 nucleotides match TRBD1. The CDR3 bases are TGCGCCAGCAGTGAGTCGGGGACAGGGAGAAATCAGCCCCAGCATTTT. Its translation is CASSESGTGRNQPQHF.